These T cell receptor beta chains were read from a single sample in a study of cytomegalovirus exposure and HLA in healthy donors. Some clones are missing from TCRdb's copy, which holds only in-frame ones; the method was immunoSEQ multiplex PCR. In the table there are roughly 120,000 clones, around 77% of which are singletons. Sequencing was performed on PBMCs. The receptors derive from a woman aged 25 to 39 in good health and CMV-seropositive. CDR3s leave out the opening cysteine and the closing phenylalanine or tryptophan.

j_call v_call cdr3_aa
TRBJ2-4 TRBV25-1 ASSAHPGVTGNIQY
TRBJ1-1 TRBV6-1 ASSEYKNTEAF
TRBJ2-5 TRBV23-1 AGGLAEFMQETQY
TRBJ1-6 TRBV5-4 ASSLTGSFGSPLH
TRBJ2-1 TRBV5-1 ARSPINRNERGFYNEQF
TRBJ1-5 TRBV4-1 ASSQVLGRGLQPQH
TRBJ2-2 TRBV28 ASSLTSGISGELF
TRBJ1-2 TRBV13 ASSLGTGDHGYT
TRBJ1-1 TRBV19 ASSWDRELTEAF
TRBJ2-7 TRBV13 ASSSTTGEVEQY
TRBJ2-6 TRBV4-2 ASSQEGTGDRSGANVLT
TRBJ2-5 TRBV7-7 ASSLRERETQY
TRBJ2-7 TRBV18 ASSHGRESSYEQY
TRBJ2-4 TRBV20-1 SAPRENIQY
TRBJ1-3 TRBV19 ASSIGQVSGNTIY
TRBJ1-2 TRBV4-2 ASSQETGTIYGYT
TRBJ1-5 TRBV10-3 AISESGRGSNQPQH
TRBJ1-1 TRBV18 ASSREQGKRNTEAF
TRBJ1-4 TRBV6-1 ASSVETVNEKLF
TRBJ2-3 TRBV11-2 ASSPWGAGGPMNTQY
TRBJ2-7 TRBV10-2 ASSIAGGSYEQY
TRBJ2-2 TRBV7-6 ASSLLAGRNTGELF
TRBJ1-5 TRBV4-1 ASSQDGAQPQH
TRBJ2-1 TRBV2 ASRGTSGGSNEQF
TRBJ2-1 TRBV19 ASSELAPFDNEQF
TRBJ1-6 TRBV7-6 ASSLEGANFSPLH
TRBJ2-7 TRBV27 ASSWDGQGFYEQY
TRBJ2-3 TRBV2 ASRGLAGGPEY
TRBJ1-1 TRBV13 ASSPPGQGIAEAF
TRBJ2-7 TRBV27 ASSLLSPGSSYEQY
TRBJ1-4 TRBV15 ATSTSRDSSATNEKLF
TRBJ2-7 TRBV4-1 ASSHRFEGAYEQY
TRBJ1-2 TRBV6-5 ASSQGIGYT
TRBJ2-7 TRBV7-8 ASSLHSASGIGEQY
TRBJ1-6 TRBV6-4 ASYAGGHRRKYNSPLH
TRBJ2-7 TRBV14 ASSRIDRSNEQY
TRBJ1-4 TRBV5-1 ASSLEGESEKLF
TRBJ2-7 TRBV9 ASSPDSTNEQY
TRBJ1-5 TRBV7-9 ASSRAGEPQH
TRBJ2-7 TRBV10-3 AISDRTSGTRSREQY
TRBJ2-5 TRBV7-9 ASSPRGTGPETQY
TRBJ2-7 TRBV7-8 ASSLGTSGFAYEQY
TRBJ2-3 TRBV27 ASSFITSGSWNTQY
TRBJ1-3 TRBV2 ASSDGGGGGNTIY
TRBJ2-7 TRBV19 ASKKRDPSYEQY
TRBJ1-6 TRBV5-4 ASSLTDYNSPLH